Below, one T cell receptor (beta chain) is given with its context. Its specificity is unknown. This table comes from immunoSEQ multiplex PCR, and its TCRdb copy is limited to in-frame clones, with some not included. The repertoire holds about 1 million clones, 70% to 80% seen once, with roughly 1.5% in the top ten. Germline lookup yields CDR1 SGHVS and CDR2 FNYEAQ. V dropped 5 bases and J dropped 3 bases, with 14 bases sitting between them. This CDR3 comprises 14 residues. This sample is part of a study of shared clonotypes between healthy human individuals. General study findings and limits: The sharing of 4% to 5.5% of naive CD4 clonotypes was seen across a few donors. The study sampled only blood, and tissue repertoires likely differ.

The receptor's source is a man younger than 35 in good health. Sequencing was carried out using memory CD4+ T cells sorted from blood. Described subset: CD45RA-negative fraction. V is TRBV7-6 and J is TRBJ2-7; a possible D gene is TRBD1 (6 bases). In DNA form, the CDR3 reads TGTGCCAGCAGCCGCCAGACAGGATTCTACGAGCAGTACTTC. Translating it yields CASSRQTGFYEQYF.